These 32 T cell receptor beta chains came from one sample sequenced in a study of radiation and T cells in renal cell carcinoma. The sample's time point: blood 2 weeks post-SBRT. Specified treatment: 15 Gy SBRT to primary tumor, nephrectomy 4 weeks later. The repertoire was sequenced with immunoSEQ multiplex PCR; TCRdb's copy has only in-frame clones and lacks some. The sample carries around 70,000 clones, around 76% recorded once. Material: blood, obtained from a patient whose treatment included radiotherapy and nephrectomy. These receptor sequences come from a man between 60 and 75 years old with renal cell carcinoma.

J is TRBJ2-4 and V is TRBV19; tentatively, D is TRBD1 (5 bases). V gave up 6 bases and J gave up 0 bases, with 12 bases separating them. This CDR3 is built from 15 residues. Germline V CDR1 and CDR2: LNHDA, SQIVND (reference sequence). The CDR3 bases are TGTGCCAGTAGCACTGGACATTTAGCCAAAAACATTCAGTACTTC. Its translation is CASSTGHLAKNIQYF.

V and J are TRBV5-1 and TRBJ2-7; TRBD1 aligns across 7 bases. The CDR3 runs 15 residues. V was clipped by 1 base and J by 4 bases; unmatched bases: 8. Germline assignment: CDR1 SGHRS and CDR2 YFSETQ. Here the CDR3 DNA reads TGCGCCAGCAGCTTGTCGACAGGGTCGGGTTACGAGCAGTACTTC. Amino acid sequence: CASSLSTGSGYEQYF. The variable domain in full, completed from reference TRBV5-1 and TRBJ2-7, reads KAGVTQTPRYLIKTRGQQVTLSCSPISGHRSVSWYQQTPGQGLQFLFEYFSETQRNKGNFPGRFSGRQFSNSRSEMNVSTLELGDSALYLCASSLSTGSGYEQYFGPGTRLTVT.

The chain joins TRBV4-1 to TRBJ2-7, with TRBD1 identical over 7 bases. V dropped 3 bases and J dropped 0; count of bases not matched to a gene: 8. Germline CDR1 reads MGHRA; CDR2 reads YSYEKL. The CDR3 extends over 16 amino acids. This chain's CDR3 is CASSHVPGTVSYEQYF. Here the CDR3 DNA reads TGCGCCAGCAGCCACGTACCCGGGACAGTCTCCTACGAGCAGTACTTC.

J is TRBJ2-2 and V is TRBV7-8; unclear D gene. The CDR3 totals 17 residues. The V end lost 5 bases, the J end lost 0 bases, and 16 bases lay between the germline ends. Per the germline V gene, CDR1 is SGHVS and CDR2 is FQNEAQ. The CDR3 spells CASSPGGVYANTGELFF. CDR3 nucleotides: TGTGCCAGCAGCCCCGGTGGGGTGTACGCGAACACCGGGGAGCTGTTTTTT.

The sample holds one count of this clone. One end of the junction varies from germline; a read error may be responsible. The CDR3 region is CASSLGLAGSDTGELFF. The CDR3 bases are TGTGCCAGCAGCCTAGGACTAGCGGGATCGGACACCGGGGAGCTGTTTTTT. The V and J genes are TRBV13 and TRBJ2-2; 12 bases map to TRBD2. Germline CDR1 PRHDT, CDR2 FYEKMQ (reference sequence). The CDR3 contains 17 residues. Drawing the rest from reference TRBV13 and TRBJ2-2, the complete variable domain is AAGVIQSPRHLIKEKRETATLKCYPIPRHDTVYWYQQGPGQDPQFLISFYEKMQSDKGSIPDRFSAQQFSDYHSELNMSSLELGDSALYFCASSLGLAGSDTGELFFGEGSRLTVL.

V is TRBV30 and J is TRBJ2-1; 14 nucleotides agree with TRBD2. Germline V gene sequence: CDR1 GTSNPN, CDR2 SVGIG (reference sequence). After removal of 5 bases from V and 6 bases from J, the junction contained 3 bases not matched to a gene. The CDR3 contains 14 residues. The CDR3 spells CAWGGTSGSNEQFF. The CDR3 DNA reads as TGTGCCTGGGGTGGGACTAGCGGGAGCAATGAGCAGTTCTTC. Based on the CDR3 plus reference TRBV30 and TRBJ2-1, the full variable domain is SQTIHQWPATLVQPVGSPLSLECTVEGTSNPNLYWYRQAAGRGLQLLFYSVGIGQISSEVPQNLSASRPQDRQFILSSKKLLLSDSGFYLCAWGGTSGSNEQFFGPGTRLTVL.

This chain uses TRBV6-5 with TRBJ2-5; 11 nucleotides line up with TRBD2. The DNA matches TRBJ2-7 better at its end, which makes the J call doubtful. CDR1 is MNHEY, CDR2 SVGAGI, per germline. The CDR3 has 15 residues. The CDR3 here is CASSQLAGADYEQYF. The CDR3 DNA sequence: TGTGCCAGCAGTCAACTAGCGGGAGCTGACTACGAGCAGTACTTC.

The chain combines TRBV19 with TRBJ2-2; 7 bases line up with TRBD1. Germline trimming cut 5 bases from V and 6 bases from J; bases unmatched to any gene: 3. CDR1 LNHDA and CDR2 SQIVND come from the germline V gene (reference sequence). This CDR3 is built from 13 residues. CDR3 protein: CASSFQGAGELFF. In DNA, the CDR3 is TGTGCCAGTAGTTTTCAGGGGGCCGGGGAGCTGTTTTTT.

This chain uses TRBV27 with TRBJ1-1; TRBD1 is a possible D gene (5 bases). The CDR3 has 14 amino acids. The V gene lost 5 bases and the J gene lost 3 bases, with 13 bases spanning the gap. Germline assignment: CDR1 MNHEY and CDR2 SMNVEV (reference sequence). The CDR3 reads CASSTRGGYTEAFF. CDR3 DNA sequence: TGTGCCAGCAGTACCCGGGGGGGGTACACTGAAGCTTTCTTT.

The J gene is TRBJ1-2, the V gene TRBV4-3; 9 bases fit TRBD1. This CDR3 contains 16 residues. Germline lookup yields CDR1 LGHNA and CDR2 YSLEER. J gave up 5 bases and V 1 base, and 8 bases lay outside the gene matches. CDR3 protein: CASSQVILTGGYGYTF. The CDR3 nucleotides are TGCGCCAGCAGCCAAGTGATATTGACAGGGGGGTATGGCTACACCTTC.

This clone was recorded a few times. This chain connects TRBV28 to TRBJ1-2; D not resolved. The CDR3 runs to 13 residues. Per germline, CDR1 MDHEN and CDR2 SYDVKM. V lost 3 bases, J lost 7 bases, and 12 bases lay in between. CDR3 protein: CASSFLMGSGYTF. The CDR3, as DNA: TGTGCCAGCAGTTTCTTGATGGGTAGTGGCTACACCTTC.

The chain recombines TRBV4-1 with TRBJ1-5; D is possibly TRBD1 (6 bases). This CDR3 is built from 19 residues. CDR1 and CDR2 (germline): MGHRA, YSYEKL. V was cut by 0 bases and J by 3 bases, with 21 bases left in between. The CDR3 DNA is TGCGCCAGCAGCCAAGAACGTGGGACATACCTTCTTCACAATCAGCCCCAGCATTTT. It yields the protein CASSQERGTYLLHNQPQHF.

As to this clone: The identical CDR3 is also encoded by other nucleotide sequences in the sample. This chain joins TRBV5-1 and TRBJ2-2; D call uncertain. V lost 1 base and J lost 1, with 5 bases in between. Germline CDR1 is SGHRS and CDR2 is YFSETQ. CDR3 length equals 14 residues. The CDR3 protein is CASSLSGNTGELFF. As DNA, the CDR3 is TGCGCCAGCAGCTTGTCAGGGAACACCGGGGAGCTGTTTTTT.

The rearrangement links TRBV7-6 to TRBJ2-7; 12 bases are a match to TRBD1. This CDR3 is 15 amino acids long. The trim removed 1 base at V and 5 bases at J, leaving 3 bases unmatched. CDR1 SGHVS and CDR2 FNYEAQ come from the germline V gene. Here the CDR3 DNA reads TGTGCCAGCAGCTTAGGGGGACAGGGGGCGCACGAGCAGTACTTC. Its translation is CASSLGGQGAHEQYF.

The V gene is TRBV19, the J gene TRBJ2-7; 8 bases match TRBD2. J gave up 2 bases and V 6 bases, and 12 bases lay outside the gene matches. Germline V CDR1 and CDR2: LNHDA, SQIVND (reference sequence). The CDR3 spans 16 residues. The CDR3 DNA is TGTGCCAGTAGCAGGGACGGGGGGGCGATCCCCTACGAGCAGTACTTC. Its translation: CASSRDGGAIPYEQYF.

CDR3 nucleotide sequence: TGTGCCAGCAGTCATCCGGGACTAGCGGGGAATGAGCAGTTCTTC. As protein: CASSHPGLAGNEQFF. This chain uses TRBV6-6 with TRBJ2-1; 13 bases agree with TRBD2. CDR1 and CDR2 from the germline V gene are MNHNY and SVGAGI (reference sequence). With V trimmed by 5 bases and J by 7 bases, 5 bases remained unmatched. The CDR3 is 15 amino acids.

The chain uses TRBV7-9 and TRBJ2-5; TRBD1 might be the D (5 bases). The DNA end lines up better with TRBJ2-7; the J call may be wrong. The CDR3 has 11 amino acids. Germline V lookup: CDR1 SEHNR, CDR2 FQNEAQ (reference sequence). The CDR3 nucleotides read TGTGCCAGCACTGGGGCCGACGAGCAGTACTTC. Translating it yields CASTGADEQYF.

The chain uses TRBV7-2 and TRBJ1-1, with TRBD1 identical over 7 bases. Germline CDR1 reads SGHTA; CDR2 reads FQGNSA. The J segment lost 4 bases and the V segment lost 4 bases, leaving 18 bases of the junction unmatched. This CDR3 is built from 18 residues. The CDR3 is CASSSRDSFGSRSTEAFF. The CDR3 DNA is TGTGCCAGCAGCTCACGGGACAGTTTCGGTAGTAGGAGCACTGAAGCTTTCTTT.

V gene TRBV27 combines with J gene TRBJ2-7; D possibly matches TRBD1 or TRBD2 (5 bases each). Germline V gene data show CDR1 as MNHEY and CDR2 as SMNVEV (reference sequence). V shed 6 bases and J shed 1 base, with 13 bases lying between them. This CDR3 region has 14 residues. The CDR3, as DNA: TGTGCCAGCAGGGGGGAGCCACTTTCCTACGAGCAGTACTTC. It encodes CASRGEPLSYEQYF.

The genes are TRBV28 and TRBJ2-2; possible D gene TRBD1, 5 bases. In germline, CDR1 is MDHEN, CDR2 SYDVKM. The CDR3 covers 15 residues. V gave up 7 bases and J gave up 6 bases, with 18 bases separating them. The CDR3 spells CASTGDSFLPGELFF. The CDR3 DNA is TGTGCCAGCACCGGAGACAGTTTCCTCCCCGGGGAGCTGTTTTTT.

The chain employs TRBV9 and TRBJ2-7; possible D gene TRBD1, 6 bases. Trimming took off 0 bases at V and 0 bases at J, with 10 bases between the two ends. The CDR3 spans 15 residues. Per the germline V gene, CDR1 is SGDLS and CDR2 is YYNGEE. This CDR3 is CASSVDQGFSYEQYF. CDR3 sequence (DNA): TGTGCCAGCAGCGTAGACCAGGGGTTCTCCTACGAGCAGTACTTC.

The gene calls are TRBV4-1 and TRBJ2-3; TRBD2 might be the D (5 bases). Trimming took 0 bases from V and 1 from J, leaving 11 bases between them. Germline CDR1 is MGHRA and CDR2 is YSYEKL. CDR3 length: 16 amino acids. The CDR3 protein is CASSQDWGARTDTQYF. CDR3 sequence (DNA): TGCGCCAGCAGCCAAGACTGGGGAGCCCGCACAGATACGCAGTATTTT.

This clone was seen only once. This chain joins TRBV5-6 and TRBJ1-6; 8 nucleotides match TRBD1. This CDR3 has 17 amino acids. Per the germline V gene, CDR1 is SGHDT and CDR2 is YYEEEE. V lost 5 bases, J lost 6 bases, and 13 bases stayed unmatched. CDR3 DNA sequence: TGTGCCAGCAGTCTCAGGACAGGGCCTATTGGTAATTCACCCCTCCACTTT. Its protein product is CASSLRTGPIGNSPLHF. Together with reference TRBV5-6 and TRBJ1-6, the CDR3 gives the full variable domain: DAGVTQSPTHLIKTRGQQVTLRCSPKSGHDTVSWYQQALGQGPQFIFQYYEEEERQRGNFPDRFSGHQFPNYSSELNVNALLLGDSALYLCASSLRTGPIGNSPLHFGNGTRLTVT.

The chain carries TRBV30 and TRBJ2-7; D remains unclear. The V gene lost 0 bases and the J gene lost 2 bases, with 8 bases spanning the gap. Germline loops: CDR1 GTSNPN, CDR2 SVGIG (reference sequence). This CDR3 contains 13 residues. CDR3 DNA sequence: TGTGCCTGGAGTGTCCCGGGTACCTACGAGCAGTACTTC. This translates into CAWSVPGTYEQYF.

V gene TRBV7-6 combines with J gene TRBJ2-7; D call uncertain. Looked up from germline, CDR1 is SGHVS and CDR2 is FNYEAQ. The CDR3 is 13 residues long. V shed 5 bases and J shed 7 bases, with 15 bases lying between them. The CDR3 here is CASSPPDYYEQYF. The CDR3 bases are TGTGCCAGCAGCCCTCCTGATTATTATGAGCAGTACTTC. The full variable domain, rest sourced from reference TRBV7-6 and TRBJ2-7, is GAGVSQSPRYKVTKRGQDVALRCDPISGHVSLYWYRQALGQGPEFLTYFNYEAQQDKSGLPNDRFSAERPEGSISTLTIQRTEQRDSAMYRCASSPPDYYEQYFGPGTRLTVT.

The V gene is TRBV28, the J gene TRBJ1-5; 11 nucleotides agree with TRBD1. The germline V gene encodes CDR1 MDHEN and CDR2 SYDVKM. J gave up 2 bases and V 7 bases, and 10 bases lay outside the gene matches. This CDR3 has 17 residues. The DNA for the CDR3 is TGTGCCAGCAATACTGGTGGGGGACAGGGGGGCAATCAGCCCCAGCATTTT. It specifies CASNTGGGQGGNQPQHF.

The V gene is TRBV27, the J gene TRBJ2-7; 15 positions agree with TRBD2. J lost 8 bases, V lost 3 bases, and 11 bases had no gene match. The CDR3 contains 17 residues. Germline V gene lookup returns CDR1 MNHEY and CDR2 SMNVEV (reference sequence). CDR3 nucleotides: TGTGCCAGCAGTTTCTACTCCGGGACTAGCGGGAGGTTTCAGCAGTACTTC. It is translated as CASSFYSGTSGRFQQYF.

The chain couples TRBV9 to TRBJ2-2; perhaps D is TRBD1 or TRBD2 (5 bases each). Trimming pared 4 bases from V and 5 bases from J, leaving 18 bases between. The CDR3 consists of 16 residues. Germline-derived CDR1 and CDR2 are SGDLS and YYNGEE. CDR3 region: CASSPRGTEKTGELFF. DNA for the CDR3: TGTGCCAGCAGCCCCCGTGGGACCGAGAAGACCGGGGAGCTGTTTTTT.

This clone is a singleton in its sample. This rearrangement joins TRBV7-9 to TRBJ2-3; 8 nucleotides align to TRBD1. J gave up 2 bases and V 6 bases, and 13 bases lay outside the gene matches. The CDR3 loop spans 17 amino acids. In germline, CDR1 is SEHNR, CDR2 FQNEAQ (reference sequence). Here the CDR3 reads CASSPGGLRRYTDTQYF. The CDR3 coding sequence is TGTGCCAGCAGTCCAGGGGGCTTGCGTCGATACACAGATACGCAGTATTTT.

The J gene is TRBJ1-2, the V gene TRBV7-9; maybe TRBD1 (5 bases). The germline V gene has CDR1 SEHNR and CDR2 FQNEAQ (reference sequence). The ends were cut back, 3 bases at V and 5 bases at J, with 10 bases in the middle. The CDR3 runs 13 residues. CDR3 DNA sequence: TGTGCCAGCAGCTTCGGGGACGGGTATGGCTACACCTTC. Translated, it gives CASSFGDGYGYTF.

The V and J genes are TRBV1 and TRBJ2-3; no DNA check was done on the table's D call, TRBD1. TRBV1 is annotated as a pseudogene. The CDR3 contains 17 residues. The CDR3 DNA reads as TGCACCAGCAGCCAACCCCAGGGGGCCCCTAGCACAGATACGCAGTATTTT. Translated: CTSSQPQGAPSTDTQYF.

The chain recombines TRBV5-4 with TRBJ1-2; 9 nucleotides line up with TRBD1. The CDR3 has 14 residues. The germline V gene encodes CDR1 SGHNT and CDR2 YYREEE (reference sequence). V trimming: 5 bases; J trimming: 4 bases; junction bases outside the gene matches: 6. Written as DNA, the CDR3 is TGTGCCAGCAGAACACAGGGGGCTGGCTATGGCTACACCTTC. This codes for CASRTQGAGYGYTF.